These 12 T cell receptor beta chains were sequenced from one sample in a study of blood T cell repertoires in COVID-19. Sequenced by immunoSEQ multiplex PCR; TCRdb stores in-frame clones only, minus some. The sample consists of 150,000 to 160,000 clones, about 79% of them appearing once. The specimen sequenced was peripheral blood. The receptors shown here come from a woman aged 50 to 65 with acute or convalescent COVID-19.

The J gene is TRBJ2-3, the V gene TRBV5-1, with 7 bases fitting TRBD2. CDR3 length equals 13 residues. The germline CDR1 and CDR2 sequences are SGHRS and YFSETQ. V trimming: 1 base; J trimming: 6 bases; junction bases outside the gene matches: 2. CDR3 coding DNA: TGCGCCAGCAGCTTGCAACTAGCGGATACGCAGTATTTT. Translating it yields CASSLQLADTQYF.

V gene TRBV7-2 combines with J gene TRBJ2-3; D is unclear. Between the trimmed V and J ends, which lost 4 bases and 5 bases, there was a span of 10 bases. Germline lookup yields CDR1 SGHTA and CDR2 FQGNSA. This CDR3 is 13 amino acids long. DNA for the CDR3: TGTGCCAGCAGCTCCAAACATTTAGATACGCAGTATTTT. Translated: CASSSKHLDTQYF.

V gene TRBV5-8 combines with J gene TRBJ1-2; D is uncertain. Germline values: CDR1 SGHTS, CDR2 YDEGEE. With 0 bases removed from V and 0 bases from J, the gap between germline ends came to 6 bases. The CDR3 has 14 residues. CDR3 DNA: TGTGCCAGCAGCTTGGTTGTCACTAACTATGGCTACACCTTC. Amino acid sequence: CASSLVVTNYGYTF. Full variable domain (remainder filled in from reference TRBV5-8 and TRBJ1-2): EAGVTQSPTHLIKTRGQQATLRCSPISGHTSVYWYQQALGLGLQFLLWYDEGEERNRGNFPPRFSGRQFPNYSSELNVNALELEDSALYLCASSLVVTNYGYTFGSGTRLTVV.

The V and J genes are TRBV5-5 and TRBJ2-7, with D possibly being TRBD1 (5 bases). V was cut by 3 bases and J by 5 bases, with 15 bases left in between. In germline, CDR1 is SGHKS, CDR2 YYEKEE (reference sequence). The CDR3 is made up of 14 amino acids. CDR3 nucleotides: TGTGCCAGCAGCTGGCTGCAGGGTATCAACGAGCAGTACTTC. Translation gives CASSWLQGINEQYF.

The rearrangement uses TRBV4-2 and TRBJ2-3; D gene uncertain. The ends were cut back, 0 bases at V and 1 base at J, with 8 bases in the middle. This CDR3 has 15 amino acids. Germline loops: CDR1 LGHNA, CDR2 YNFKEQ. In DNA form, the CDR3 reads TGTGCCAGCAGCCAAGACCTGCTACGCACAGATACGCAGTATTTT. Translation gives CASSQDLLRTDTQYF.

This chain uses TRBV11-2 with TRBJ1-5, with a weak D call TRBD1 (6 bases). The CDR3 is made up of 16 amino acids. Germline V gene sequence: CDR1 SGHAT, CDR2 FQNNGV. V shed 5 bases and J shed 8 bases, with 22 bases lying between them. The CDR3 sequence: CASSNLRGRDGEPQHF. The CDR3 region has the DNA TGTGCCAGCAGCAACCTGAGGGGGAGGGACGGGGAGCCCCAGCATTTT.

The gene calls are TRBV7-2 and TRBJ2-1; 9 nucleotides align to TRBD2. CDR1 is SGHTA, CDR2 FQGNSA, per germline. This CDR3 region has 18 residues. V lost 4 bases and J lost 1; bases outside the gene matches: 11. The CDR3 region is CASSSRVAGVGSYNEQFF. The CDR3 DNA reads as TGTGCCAGCAGCTCTAGGGTAGCGGGGGTGGGGTCCTACAATGAGCAGTTCTTC.

This clone was counted only a few times. This sequence joins TRBV18 and TRBJ2-2, with 7 bases aligning to TRBD1. Trimming at V came to 6 bases and at J to 1 base, leaving 5 bases not matched to a gene. The CDR3 runs to 15 residues. Germline loops: CDR1 KGHSH, CDR2 LQKENI. The CDR3, as DNA: TGTGCCAGCTCGTCCGGGACAGAGAACACCGGGGAGCTGTTTTTT. Its protein product is CASSSGTENTGELFF.

This chain links TRBV29-1 with TRBJ2-1; 15 nucleotides match TRBD2. Per germline, CDR1 SQVTM and CDR2 ANQGSEA. The CDR3 is 14 amino acids. V dropped 3 bases and J dropped 8; count of bases not matched to a gene: 2. The CDR3 loop reads CSVDGLAGGHEQFF. CDR3 nucleotide sequence: TGCAGCGTTGATGGACTAGCGGGGGGGCATGAGCAGTTCTTC.

The chain is built from TRBV2 and TRBJ2-5; D unclear. V lost 2 bases, J lost 5 bases, and 6 bases lay in between. The germline V gene has CDR1 SNHLY and CDR2 FYNNEI. CDR3 length: 12 residues. In nucleotides, the CDR3 is TGTGCCAGCAGTGAATCGGTTGAGACCCAGTACTTC. Its translation is CASSESVETQYF.

The rearrangement uses TRBV3-1 (or the pseudogene TRBV3-2) and TRBJ2-2, with 15 bases matching TRBD2. The ends lost 4 bases at V and 4 bases at J; junction bases unmatched: 22. This CDR3 has 23 residues. The germline V gene encodes CDR1 LGHDT and CDR2 YNNKEL (reference sequence). The CDR3 bases are TGTGCCAGCAGCCGCCAATATCAGGTCGAGGGACTAGCGGGAGGCACCATCACCGGGGAGCTGTTTTTT. This gives the protein CASSRQYQVEGLAGGTITGELFF.

The J gene is TRBJ1-1, the V gene TRBV7-9, with 7 nucleotides matching TRBD1. The ends lost 6 bases at V and 11 bases at J; junction bases unmatched: 6. The germline V gene has CDR1 SEHNR and CDR2 FQNEAQ (reference sequence). The CDR3 is made up of 11 amino acids. The DNA for the CDR3 is TGTGCCAGCAGAGAGGGGGCCGAGGCTTTCTTT. Translated, it gives CASREGAEAFF.